The present entry profiles one T cell receptor beta chain with its context. Only in-frame clones appear in the TCRdb table, and some are missing; sequencing was by immunoSEQ multiplex PCR. The table has roughly 810,000 clones, 90% to 98% seen once. This entry belongs to a study of shared clonotypes between healthy human individuals. Naive CD8 cells were CD45RO-negative, positively selected for CCR7, excluding terminally differentiated effector memory CD45RA+ cells. The sequenced sample was naive CD8+ T cells sorted from blood. This receptor was identified in a man younger than 40 in good health.

The chain's CDR3 is CSAFSAGRNEQFF. DNA for the CDR3: TGCAGCGCCTTTTCCGCCGGGCGGAATGAGCAGTTCTTC. The V call is TRBV29-1, the J call TRBJ2-1; D remains ambiguous. Per the germline V gene, CDR1 is SQVTM and CDR2 is ANQGSEA. V lost 7 bases to trimming and J lost 7 bases, with 17 bases between them. The CDR3 length is 13 residues.